This T cell receptor (beta chain) was captured by sequencing in a study of glioma-infiltrating T cells. As for the study in general: Presurgical dexamethasone in glioma patients lasted six or fewer days. Blood libraries targeted about 4- to 11-fold coverage of some 980,000 T cells.

Germline CDR1 MGHRA, CDR2 YSYEKL. The CDR3 covers 17 residues. Findings and limits, study-wide: Tissue-blood divergence was below expectation in non-neoplastic patients, above in gliomas.

Notes on this clonotype: Its matching antigen is unknown. An end of the junction differs from the germline gene, which may be a read error.

The iRepertoire nested amplicon-rescue multiplex PCR amplified TCR alpha and beta CDR3s from RNA. TCRdb ran MiXCR on the multiplex PCR reads and lists one entry per CDR3 protein. The profile covers around 350,000 distinct CDR3 sequences, with roughly two fifths appearing a single time and about 12% taken by the ten largest. This clonotype originated in a human donor with low-grade glioma or glioblastoma, undergoing nonglioma brain surgery, or in good health (not recorded which). Source material: glioma tissue, nonneoplastic brain tissue, or PBMCs (not recorded which). The J gene is TRBJ2-1, the V gene TRBV4-1; D might be TRBD2 (7 bases). In DNA, the CDR3 is TGCGCCAGCGGCCAAGATGGGGGGGGGGCCCGTGGAGATGAGCAGTTCTTC. It is translated as CASGQDGGGARGDEQFF.